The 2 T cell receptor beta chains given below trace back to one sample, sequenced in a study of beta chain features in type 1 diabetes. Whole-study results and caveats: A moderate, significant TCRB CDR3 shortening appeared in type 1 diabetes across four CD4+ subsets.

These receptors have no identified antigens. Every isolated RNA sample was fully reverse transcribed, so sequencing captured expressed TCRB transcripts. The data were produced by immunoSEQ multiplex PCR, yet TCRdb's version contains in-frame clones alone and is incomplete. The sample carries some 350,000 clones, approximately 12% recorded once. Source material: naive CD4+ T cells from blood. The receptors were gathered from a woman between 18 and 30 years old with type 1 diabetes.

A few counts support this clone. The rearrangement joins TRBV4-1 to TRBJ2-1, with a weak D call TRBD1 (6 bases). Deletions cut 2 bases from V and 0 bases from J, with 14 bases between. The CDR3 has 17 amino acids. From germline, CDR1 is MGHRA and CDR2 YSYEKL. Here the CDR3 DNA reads TGCGCCAGCAGCCAAACTAGGACAGTCCGCTCCTACAATGAGCAGTTCTTC. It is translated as CASSQTRTVRSYNEQFF.

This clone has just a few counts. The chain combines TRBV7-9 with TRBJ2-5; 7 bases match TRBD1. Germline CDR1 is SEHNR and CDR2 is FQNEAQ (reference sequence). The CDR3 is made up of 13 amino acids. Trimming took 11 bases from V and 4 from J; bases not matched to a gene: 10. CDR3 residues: CAGLGAGGETQYF. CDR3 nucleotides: TGTGCCGGATTGGGGGCAGGGGGAGAGACCCAGTACTTC.